The next 19 T cell receptor beta chains were all read from a single sample in a study of CD8+ T cells in alopecia areata. It was cDNA, reverse transcribed from extracted RNA, that served as the sequencing template. Sequenced by immunoSEQ multiplex PCR; TCRdb stores in-frame clones only, minus some. The sample yields more than 200,000 clones, under 70% seen once. Sample: CD4+ T cells sorted from blood, taken at week 0. All receptors come from a human donor with alopecia areata.

The V gene is TRBV29-1, the J gene TRBJ2-7; the D call may be TRBD1 or TRBD2 (5 bases each). The ends were cut back, 3 bases at V and 6 bases at J, with 18 bases in the middle. The CDR3 loop spans 14 amino acids. Germline-derived CDR1 and CDR2 are SQVTM and ANQGSEA. In nucleotides, the CDR3 is TGCAGCGTTGAGGTGAGGTTGGGGACGGGCGAGCAGTACTTC. As protein: CSVEVRLGTGEQYF.

Comment on this clone: Other DNA sequences in this specimen translate into the identical CDR3. The genes are TRBV29-1 and TRBJ2-1, with D unclear. The CDR3 contains 10 residues. Germline CDR1 is SQVTM and CDR2 is ANQGSEA. Trimming left V 4 bases short and J 5 bases short, with 3 bases between. CDR3 bases: TGCAGCGTTGCACACAATGAGCAGTTCTTC. This encodes CSVAHNEQFF.

The chain combines TRBV11-3 with TRBJ2-3; TRBD2 agrees at 11 bases. The germline V gene has CDR1 SGHNT and CDR2 YENEEA. V was clipped by 4 bases and J by 4 bases; unmatched bases: 4. The CDR3 totals 15 residues. The CDR3 nucleotides are TGTGCCAGCAGCTCCAGACTAGCGGGGTCAGATACGCAGTATTTT. Protein: CASSSRLAGSDTQYF.

The chain uses TRBV28 and TRBJ2-5; D is unclear. The CDR3 totals 12 residues. Germline lookup yields CDR1 MDHEN and CDR2 SYDVKM. Trimming cost V 5 bases and J 5 bases, with 9 bases left between them. In DNA, the CDR3 is TGTGCCAGCAGTGTCTTAGGGGAGACCCAGTACTTC. It translates to CASSVLGETQYF.

This chain joins TRBV30 and TRBJ1-5; 9 bases are a match to TRBD1. The CDR3 loop spans 14 amino acids. Germline V gene data show CDR1 as GTSNPN and CDR2 as SVGIG (reference sequence). The junction had 4 bases not matched to a gene; V was cut back by 1 base and J by 6 bases. CDR3 bases: TGTGCCTGGAGTGCCACAGGGGGCATTCAGCCCCAGCATTTT. This gives the protein CAWSATGGIQPQHF.

CDR3 loop: CASSLSGGDTEAFF. In DNA form, the CDR3 reads TGTGCCAGCAGCTTGAGCGGGGGGGACACTGAAGCTTTCTTT. This chain uses TRBV7-9 with TRBJ1-1, with D tentatively TRBD1 (5 bases). CDR1 and CDR2 from the germline V gene are SEHNR and FQNEAQ (reference sequence). The CDR3 contains 14 residues. Trimming removed 3 bases from V and 3 bases from J, with 11 bases in between.

The V and J genes are TRBV29-1 and TRBJ1-1, with a possible D match to TRBD1 (6 bases). The V gene's germline CDR1 is SQVTM and CDR2 ANQGSEA. The V and J ends lost 8 bases and 3 bases respectively, with 13 bases between them. The CDR3 contains 12 residues. In DNA form, the CDR3 reads TGCAGCTTTCCGAGGGGGGACACTGAAGCTTTCTTT. It translates to CSFPRGDTEAFF.

This chain connects TRBV5-1 to TRBJ2-3, with D hard to call. From germline, CDR1 is SGHRS and CDR2 YFSETQ. V was trimmed by 4 bases and J by 0 bases, leaving 6 bases between them. The CDR3 loop spans 13 amino acids. The CDR3 bases are TGCGCCAGCAGCGAGGCAAGCACAGATACGCAGTATTTT. Amino acids: CASSEASTDTQYF.

The chain is built from TRBV9 and TRBJ2-7, with D unclear. CDR3 length: 14 amino acids. Per germline, CDR1 SGDLS and CDR2 YYNGEE. V gave up 0 bases and J gave up 2 bases, with 9 bases separating them. The CDR3 spells CASSVGMIPYEQYF. The CDR3 DNA sequence: TGTGCCAGCAGCGTAGGAATGATTCCCTACGAGCAGTACTTC.

A single count supports this clone. The V call is TRBV30, the J call TRBJ2-5; 9 nucleotides agree with TRBD1. CDR1 and CDR2 from the germline V gene are GTSNPN and SVGIG (reference sequence). V shed 8 bases and J 2 bases; nucleotides not matched to a gene: 6. The CDR3 runs 13 residues. CDR3 bases: TGTGCCGCAGACAGGGGGAATCAAGAGACCCAGTACTTC. This gives the protein CAADRGNQETQYF. The full variable domain, rest sourced from reference TRBV30 and TRBJ2-5, is SQTIHQWPATLVQPVGSPLSLECTVEGTSNPNLYWYRQAAGRGLQLLFYSVGIGQISSEVPQNLSASRPQDRQFILSSKKLLLSDSGFYLCAADRGNQETQYFGPGTRLLVL.

This clone was detected a few times. This chain joins TRBV9 and TRBJ2-3, with unresolved D. Germline V gene data show CDR1 as SGDLS and CDR2 as YYNGEE. The CDR3 length is 16 residues. V was clipped by 4 bases and J by 3 bases, with 18 bases between them. The CDR3 protein is CASSPAAGSRTDTQYF. The CDR3 DNA reads as TGTGCCAGCAGCCCGGCCGCCGGAAGCCGTACAGATACGCAGTATTTT.

This clone has more than one count but fewer than ten. This chain joins TRBV6-5 and TRBJ1-1; D gene uncertain. The CDR3 spans 13 residues. The germline V gene encodes CDR1 MNHEY and CDR2 SVGAGI. The V end lost 2 bases, the J end lost 5 bases, and 9 bases lay between the germline ends. CDR3 nucleotide sequence: TGTGCCAGCAGTTACGGGCGGATGACTGAAGCTTTCTTT. It specifies CASSYGRMTEAFF.

The genes are TRBV30 and TRBJ1-5; 9 nucleotides match TRBD1. J lost 4 bases, V lost 1 base, and 5 bases had no gene match. Germline V gene data show CDR1 as GTSNPN and CDR2 as SVGIG (reference sequence). The CDR3 sequence is 15 residues long. CDR3 region: CAWSAGTGRNQPQHF. CDR3 bases: TGTGCCTGGAGTGCCGGGACAGGGAGAAATCAGCCCCAGCATTTT. The entire variable domain, with the rest obtained from reference TRBV30 and TRBJ1-5, is as follows: SQTIHQWPATLVQPVGSPLSLECTVEGTSNPNLYWYRQAAGRGLQLLFYSVGIGQISSEVPQNLSASRPQDRQFILSSKKLLLSDSGFYLCAWSAGTGRNQPQHFGDGTRLSIL.

The chain is built from TRBV30 and TRBJ2-7, with TRBD1 identical over 12 bases. This CDR3 is 16 amino acids long. Germline assignment: CDR1 GTSNPN and CDR2 SVGIG (reference sequence). Losses at the gene ends were 5 bases for V and 6 bases for J; bases not matched to a gene: 14. CDR3 in amino acids: CAWSGGTGTGGFEQYF. The CDR3 DNA sequence: TGTGCCTGGTCTGGAGGAACCGGGACAGGGGGCTTCGAGCAGTACTTC.

This chain joins TRBV7-9 and TRBJ1-2; no reliable D call. This CDR3 comprises 11 residues. Trimming took 4 bases from V and 8 from J, leaving 8 bases between them. CDR1 and CDR2 (germline): SEHNR, FQNEAQ (reference sequence). CDR3 loop: CASSSGHGYTF. The CDR3 DNA sequence: TGTGCCAGCAGCTCCGGTCACGGCTACACCTTC.

Only a few counts were recorded for this clone. The rearrangement uses TRBV11-2 and TRBJ2-7; D is perhaps TRBD1 or TRBD2 (6 bases each). Germline CDR1 SGHAT, CDR2 FQNNGV. This CDR3 spans 17 amino acids. Trimming shortened V by 1 base and J by 0 bases, and 16 bases separated the two germline ends. Written as DNA, the CDR3 is TGTGCCAGCAGCTTAGTGATTTGGGGGGCTAGCTCCTACGAGCAGTACTTC. Translation: CASSLVIWGASSYEQYF.

This chain joins TRBV29-1 and TRBJ2-5; D is tentatively TRBD1 or TRBD2 (5 bases each). The CDR3 totals 15 residues. Germline V gene lookup returns CDR1 SQVTM and CDR2 ANQGSEA. Trimming cost V 5 bases and J 5 bases, with 21 bases left between them. CDR3 amino acids: CSVKLRDPPMETQYF. The DNA for the CDR3 is TGCAGCGTTAAACTACGGGACCCACCCATGGAGACCCAGTACTTC.

This chain joins TRBV5-1 and TRBJ2-7; unclear D gene. V lost 1 base to trimming and J lost 7 bases, with 12 bases between them. The CDR3 has 13 residues. Per germline, CDR1 SGHRS and CDR2 YFSETQ. CDR3: CASSLTGGLEQYF. The CDR3 nucleotides read TGCGCCAGCAGCTTGACTGGCGGTTTGGAGCAGTACTTC.

Remarks on this clone: Other nucleotide sequences from this sample produce the same CDR3. This sequence joins TRBV5-1 and TRBJ2-7; no reliable D call. V was shortened by 7 bases and J by 2 bases, with 16 bases between the two germline ends. The CDR3 has 14 amino acids. The germline CDR1 and CDR2 sequences are SGHRS and YFSETQ. The CDR3 DNA follows: TGCGCCAGCTCCCCAAGTGGGCAAACCTACGAGCAGTACTTC. Protein sequence: CASSPSGQTYEQYF.